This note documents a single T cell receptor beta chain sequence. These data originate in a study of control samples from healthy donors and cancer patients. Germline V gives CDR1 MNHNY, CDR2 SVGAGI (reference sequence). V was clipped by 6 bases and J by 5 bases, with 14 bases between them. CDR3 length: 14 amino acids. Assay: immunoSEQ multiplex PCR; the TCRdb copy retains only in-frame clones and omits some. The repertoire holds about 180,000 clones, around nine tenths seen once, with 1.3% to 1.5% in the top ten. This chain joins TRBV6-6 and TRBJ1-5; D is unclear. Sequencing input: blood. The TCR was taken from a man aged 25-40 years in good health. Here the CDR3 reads CASSPKGLHQPQHF. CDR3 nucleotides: TGTGCCAGCAGCCCAAAAGGACTCCATCAGCCCCAGCATTTT.